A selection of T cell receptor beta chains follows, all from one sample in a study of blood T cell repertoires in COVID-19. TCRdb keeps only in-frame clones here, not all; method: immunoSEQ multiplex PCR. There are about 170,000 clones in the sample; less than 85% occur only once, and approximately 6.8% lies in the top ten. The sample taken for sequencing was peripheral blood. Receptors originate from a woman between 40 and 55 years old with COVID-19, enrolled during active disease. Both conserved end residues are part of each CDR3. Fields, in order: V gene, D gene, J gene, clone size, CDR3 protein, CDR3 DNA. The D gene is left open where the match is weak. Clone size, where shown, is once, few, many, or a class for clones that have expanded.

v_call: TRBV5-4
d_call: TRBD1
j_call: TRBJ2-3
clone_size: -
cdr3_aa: CASSPPTGLSDTQYF
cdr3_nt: TGTGCCAGCAGCCCTCCGACAGGGTTGTCGGATACGCAGTATTTT

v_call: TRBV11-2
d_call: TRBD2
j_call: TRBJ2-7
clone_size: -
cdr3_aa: CASSSGSSGQYF
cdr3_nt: TGTGCCAGCAGTTCAGGGTCTAGCGGGCAGTACTTC

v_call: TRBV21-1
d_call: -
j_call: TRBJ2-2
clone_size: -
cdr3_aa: CASFPGLAGVDTGELFF
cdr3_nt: TGTGCCAGCTTCCCGGGACTAGCGGGAGTAGACACCGGGGAGCTGTTTTTT

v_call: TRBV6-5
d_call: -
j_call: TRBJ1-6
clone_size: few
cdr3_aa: CATFSSYNSPLHF
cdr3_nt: TGTGCCACCTTTAGCTCCTATAATTCACCCCTCCACTTT

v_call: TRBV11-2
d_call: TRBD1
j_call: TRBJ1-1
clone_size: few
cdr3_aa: CASSYWTGSTEAFF
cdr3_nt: TGTGCCAGCAGCTATTGGACAGGGAGCACTGAAGCTTTCTTT

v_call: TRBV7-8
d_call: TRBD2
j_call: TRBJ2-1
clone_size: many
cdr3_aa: CASSLDPGLAGVNEQFF
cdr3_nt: TGTGCCAGCAGCTTAGACCCGGGACTAGCGGGGGTCAATGAGCAGTTCTTC

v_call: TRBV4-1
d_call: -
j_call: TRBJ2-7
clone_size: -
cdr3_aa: CASSHPTLQGTYEQYF
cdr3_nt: TGCGCCAGCAGCCACCCGACTCTCCAGGGCACCTACGAGCAGTACTTC

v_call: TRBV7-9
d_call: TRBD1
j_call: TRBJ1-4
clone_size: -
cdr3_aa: CASSLATGTSEKLFF
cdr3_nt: TGTGCCAGCAGCTTAGCGACAGGGACCTCCGAAAAACTGTTTTTT

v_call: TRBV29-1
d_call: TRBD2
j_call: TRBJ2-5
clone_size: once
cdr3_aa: CSVKGTSGGPRTQYF
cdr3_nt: TGCAGCGTTAAAGGGACTAGCGGGGGCCCGCGGACCCAGTACTTC

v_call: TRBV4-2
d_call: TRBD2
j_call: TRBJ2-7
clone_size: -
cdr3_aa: CASSQGRGGRFSEQYF
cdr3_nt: TGTGCCAGCAGCCAAGGTCGGGGCGGGAGGTTTAGCGAGCAGTACTTC